These T cell receptor beta chains were read from a single sample in a study of PD-1 and CTLA-4 blockade in melanoma. Data came from immunoSEQ multiplex PCR; TCRdb stores just in-frame clones and leaves some out. This sample has some 11,000 clones, with roughly 82% found just once. The material sequenced was CD8+ T cells from peripheral blood, taken from a patient given anti-PD-1 treatment. The receptors originated from a human donor with melanoma. The CDR3 runs from the conserved cysteine through the conserved F or W. A D gene is named only where the DNA matches it firmly. Size is omitted from some rows. Given values are once, few, many or a class for expanded clones.

J: TRBJ2-3; V: TRBV30; D: -; size: -; DNA: TGTGCCCAGAACTGGGCGAGCACAGATACGCAGTATTTT; CDR3: CAQNWASTDTQYF
J: TRBJ2-7; V: TRBV7-9; D: -; size: -; DNA: TGTGCCAGCAGCCCCCGGTCTGGGACACATACCTACGAGCAGTACTTC; CDR3: CASSPRSGTHTYEQYF
J: TRBJ2-3; V: TRBV10-3; D: TRBD2; size: -; DNA: TGTGCCATCAGTGAGGGACTAGCGGGAGGAGATACGCAGTATTTT; CDR3: CAISEGLAGGDTQYF
J: TRBJ2-2; V: TRBV4-1; D: TRBD2; size: once; DNA: TGCGCCAGCAGCCAACCCAGCGGGAGGGGGACCGGGGAGCTGTTTTTT; CDR3: CASSQPSGRGTGELFF
J: TRBJ2-7; V: TRBV10-3; D: TRBD2; size: -; DNA: TGTGCCATCAGTGAGTCAGGCAGCGGGGCCTACGAGCAGTACTTC; CDR3: CAISESGSGAYEQYF
J: TRBJ2-1; V: TRBV7-8; D: -; size: -; DNA: TGTGCCAGCAGAAGGGCCCGGGCCCCCTACAATGAGCAGTTCTTC; CDR3: CASRRARAPYNEQFF
J: TRBJ1-1; V: TRBV10-1; D: -; size: -; DNA: TGCGCCAGCAGTGTCCTGGGACGGCAGAACACTGAAGCTTTCTTT; CDR3: CASSVLGRQNTEAFF
J: TRBJ2-3; V: TRBV11-2; D: TRBD1; size: -; DNA: TGTGCCAGCAGCTTGATACAGGGGATCACAGATACGCAGTATTTT; CDR3: CASSLIQGITDTQYF
J: TRBJ1-1; V: TRBV7-9; D: -; size: -; DNA: TGTGCCAGCAGCCTCCCAGGGGCAGAAGCTTTCTTT; CDR3: CASSLPGAEAFF
J: TRBJ1-3; V: TRBV7-9; D: -; size: -; DNA: TGTGCCAGCAGCCTAGGAGGGACTATGACTATCTCTGGAAACACCATATATTTT; CDR3: CASSLGGTMTISGNTIYF
J: TRBJ2-1; V: TRBV11-3; D: -; size: -; DNA: TGTGCCAGCAGCCCTCGACTCGGCTCCTACAATGAGCAGTTCTTC; CDR3: CASSPRLGSYNEQFF
J: TRBJ1-4; V: TRBV30; D: TRBD1; size: -; DNA: TGTGCCTGGAACCCTGGACAGGGAGAAAAACTGTTTTTT; CDR3: CAWNPGQGEKLFF
J: TRBJ2-7; V: TRBV6-2/TRBV6-3; D: -; size: -; DNA: TGTGCCAGCAGTCCCTCCGCGGGCTACGAGCAGTACTTC; CDR3: CASSPSAGYEQYF
J: TRBJ2-1; V: TRBV24-1; D: -; size: -; DNA: TGTGCCACCAGTGAGGAGGGAAGCTCCTACAATGAGCAGTTCTTC; CDR3: CATSEEGSSYNEQFF
J: TRBJ2-3; V: TRBV11-3; D: TRBD2; size: -; DNA: TGTGCCAGCAGCTTAGATCCTGGACTAGCGGGCACAGATACGCAGTATTTT; CDR3: CASSLDPGLAGTDTQYF
J: TRBJ1-1; V: TRBV27; D: -; size: -; DNA: TGTGCCAGCGGATCCCCACGTTCGGCGGACACTGAAGCTTTCTTT; CDR3: CASGSPRSADTEAFF
J: TRBJ2-7; V: TRBV7-6; D: TRBD2; size: -; DNA: TGTGCCAGCAGCTTAGAAATTAGCGGGGACTACGAGCAGTACTTC; CDR3: CASSLEISGDYEQYF
J: TRBJ2-1; V: TRBV4-1; D: TRBD2; size: -; DNA: TGCGCCAGCAGCCAAGGGGGACTAGCGGCGTCCACGGAGCAGTTCTTC; CDR3: CASSQGGLAASTEQFF
J: TRBJ2-1; V: TRBV5-6; D: -; size: -; DNA: TGTGCCAGCAGCGAGCTTACACGGGGCTCCTACAATGAGCAGTTCTTC; CDR3: CASSELTRGSYNEQFF
J: TRBJ2-7; V: TRBV13; D: -; size: -; DNA: TGTGCCACCTCGGTGCAAGACGGCTACGAGCAGTACTTC; CDR3: CATSVQDGYEQYF
J: TRBJ2-3; V: TRBV7-2; D: -; size: -; DNA: TGTGCCAGCAGTTATCCCGCCGGAGAAGATACGCAGTATTTT; CDR3: CASSYPAGEDTQYF
J: TRBJ2-7; V: TRBV27; D: -; size: -; DNA: TGTGCCAGCAGTTACGGGGGGGGGACAGCCCTCTACGAGCAGTACTTC; CDR3: CASSYGGGTALYEQYF
J: TRBJ1-5; V: TRBV3-1/TRBV3-2; D: -; size: -; DNA: TGTGCCAGCAGCCAAGATACGTATCAGCCCCAGCATTTT; CDR3: CASSQDTYQPQHF
J: TRBJ2-1; V: TRBV6-1; D: -; size: medium-sized; DNA: TGTGCCAGCAGTGAAGAAACTTTTACGGAGCAGTTCTTC; CDR3: CASSEETFTEQFF
J: TRBJ2-3; V: TRBV5-4; D: -; size: -; DNA: TGTGCCAGCAGTTTCGACAGAGATACGCAGTATTTT; CDR3: CASSFDRDTQYF
J: TRBJ1-4; V: TRBV6-1; D: TRBD1; size: medium-sized; DNA: TGTGCCAGCAGTGCCCTACCGGACAGGGATAATGAAAAACTGTTTTTT; CDR3: CASSALPDRDNEKLFF
J: TRBJ2-1; V: TRBV6-5; D: -; size: -; DNA: TGTGCCAGCAGTTACTCGGGGAACAATGAGCAGTTCTTC; CDR3: CASSYSGNNEQFF
J: TRBJ2-7; V: TRBV4-3; D: TRBD1; size: once; DNA: TGCGCCAGCAGCCAAGGACAGGGCGGCAACGAGCAGTACTTC; CDR3: CASSQGQGGNEQYF
J: TRBJ2-3; V: TRBV11-2; D: TRBD2; size: -; DNA: TGTGCCAGCACCCAGGCTGGGAGGGCCGGAGATACGCAGTATTTT; CDR3: CASTQAGRAGDTQYF
J: TRBJ1-2; V: TRBV6-5; D: -; size: once; DNA: TGTGCCAGCAGTTACTCGTCAGGGAATAACTATGGCTACACCTTC; CDR3: CASSYSSGNNYGYTF
J: TRBJ1-1; V: TRBV6-5; D: -; size: -; DNA: TGTGCCAGCAGTTATGGGCTCATGAACACTGAAGCTTTCTTT; CDR3: CASSYGLMNTEAFF
J: TRBJ1-1; V: TRBV6-5; D: -; size: -; DNA: TGTGCCAGCAGTTACTCAGAGGTTTATTATAACACTGAAGCTTTCTTT; CDR3: CASSYSEVYYNTEAFF
J: TRBJ2-1; V: TRBV27; D: TRBD2; size: -; DNA: TGTGCCAGCAGGGAGACTAGCGGGAGGGCCATGCCTCGTGAGCAGTTCTTC; CDR3: CASRETSGRAMPREQFF
J: TRBJ2-5; V: TRBV25-1; D: -; size: -; DNA: TGTGCCAGCAGTGAATTGCCAGGGAAAGAGACCCAGTACTTC; CDR3: CASSELPGKETQYF
J: TRBJ1-1; V: TRBV6-4; D: TRBD1; size: once; DNA: TGTGCCAGCAGTGCAGGGACAGGGGATGAGGCTTTCTTT; CDR3: CASSAGTGDEAFF
J: TRBJ1-2; V: TRBV30; D: TRBD1; size: -; DNA: TGTGCCTGGAGTGTACGGGACAGGGGGCTCTATGAGGGCTACACCTTC; CDR3: CAWSVRDRGLYEGYTF
J: TRBJ1-2; V: TRBV7-2; D: -; size: -; DNA: TGTGCCAGCAGACTTAGTGAGGGACCCCCTAACTATGGCTACACCTTC; CDR3: CASRLSEGPPNYGYTF
J: TRBJ1-1; V: TRBV19; D: -; size: -; DNA: TGTGCCAGCCGTCTAAGCATACCGAGTACTGAAGCTTTCTTT; CDR3: CASRLSIPSTEAFF
J: TRBJ2-5; V: TRBV14; D: -; size: -; DNA: TGTGCCAGCAGCCCCAAAGGCCTTAGGGAGACCCAGTACTTC; CDR3: CASSPKGLRETQYF
J: TRBJ2-7; V: TRBV4-1; D: -; size: -; DNA: TGCGCCAGCAGCCGGGCCCCAACCTACGAGCAGTACTTC; CDR3: CASSRAPTYEQYF
J: TRBJ1-1; V: TRBV12-3/TRBV12-4; D: -; size: -; DNA: TGTGCCAGCAGTTTTGGGGCGGTTGAAGCTTTCTTT; CDR3: CASSFGAVEAFF
J: TRBJ2-1; V: TRBV7-6; D: TRBD2; size: medium-sized; DNA: TGTGCCAGCAGCCTCGGTAGCGGGAGGGGCGGTGAGCAGTTCTTC; CDR3: CASSLGSGRGGEQFF
J: TRBJ2-7; V: TRBV12-3/TRBV12-4; D: TRBD1; size: -; DNA: TGTGCCAGCAGTGGGGACAGGGTCTACGAGCAGTACTTC; CDR3: CASSGDRVYEQYF
J: TRBJ2-7; V: TRBV9; D: -; size: -; DNA: TGTGCCAGCAGCGGAGGTAAGCGACCCTACGAGCAGTACTTC; CDR3: CASSGGKRPYEQYF
J: TRBJ1-1; V: TRBV5-5; D: -; size: once; DNA: TGTGCCAGCAGCTTGGGGAATTTAGCTTTCTTT; CDR3: CASSLGNLAFF
J: TRBJ2-3; V: TRBV7-9; D: TRBD2; size: -; DNA: TGTGCCAGCAGCTTTCCAACTAGCGGAACAGATACGCAGTATTTT; CDR3: CASSFPTSGTDTQYF
J: TRBJ1-1; V: TRBV6-2/TRBV6-3; D: -; size: once; DNA: TGTGCCAGCAGTTATGTTCGGGCAACTGAAGCTTTCTTT; CDR3: CASSYVRATEAFF
J: TRBJ1-4; V: TRBV2; D: -; size: -; DNA: TGTGCCAGCAGGGGGTCGGAGGGCAATGAAAAACTGTTTTTT; CDR3: CASRGSEGNEKLFF
J: TRBJ1-3; V: TRBV4-3; D: -; size: -; DNA: TGCGCCAGCAGCCAAGATCAGGGAAACACCATATATTTT; CDR3: CASSQDQGNTIYF
J: TRBJ1-2; V: TRBV19; D: TRBD1; size: -; DNA: TGTGCCAGTAGTGTCGTCAGGGGGGGGCTCTACTATGGCTACACCTTC; CDR3: CASSVVRGGLYYGYTF
J: TRBJ1-3; V: TRBV16; D: -; size: -; DNA: TGTGCCAGCAGCCTCACAGGGAGGGGAAACACCATATATTTT; CDR3: CASSLTGRGNTIYF
J: TRBJ2-1; V: TRBV30; D: TRBD2; size: -; DNA: TGTGCCTGGAGTGTAGAGCTAGCGGGAGTTGATGAGCAGTTCTTC; CDR3: CAWSVELAGVDEQFF
J: TRBJ1-5; V: TRBV10-3; D: TRBD1; size: -; DNA: TGTGCCATCAGCACAGGGGCGAGAGAGAGCAATCAGCCCCAGCATTTT; CDR3: CAISTGARESNQPQHF
J: TRBJ1-5; V: TRBV7-8; D: -; size: -; DNA: TGTGCCAGCAGCTTAGCGGCGGACTATAGCAATCAGCCCCAGCATTTT; CDR3: CASSLAADYSNQPQHF
J: TRBJ2-3; V: TRBV6-5; D: -; size: -; DNA: TGTGCCAGCAGTTACGGCCGCAAAGATACGCAGTATTTT; CDR3: CASSYGRKDTQYF
J: TRBJ2-1; V: TRBV11-2; D: -; size: -; DNA: TGTGCCAGCAGCCCCTGGGATGAGCAGTTCTTC; CDR3: CASSPWDEQFF
J: TRBJ2-1; V: TRBV7-2; D: -; size: medium-sized; DNA: TGTGCCAGCAGCTTCTCCTTGGGTATCCTCCTGGGCAATGAGCAGTTCTTC; CDR3: CASSFSLGILLGNEQFF
J: TRBJ2-2; V: TRBV5-1; D: -; size: -; DNA: TGCGCCAGCAGCAAGAACACCGGGGAGCTGTTTTTT; CDR3: CASSKNTGELFF
J: TRBJ2-1; V: TRBV27; D: -; size: -; DNA: TGTGCCAGCACCAAAGGGGGGGCGCGGACCTACAATGAGCAGTTCTTC; CDR3: CASTKGGARTYNEQFF